The rows below give T cell receptor beta chains drawn from one sample of a study of cytotoxic CD8 clonotypes in ibrutinib-treated CLL. Data came from immunoSEQ multiplex PCR; TCRdb stores just in-frame clones and leaves some out. The sample consists of around 310,000 clones, about 77% of them appearing once. The source was PBMCs, collected before ibrutinib treatment. The source of these receptors is a human donor with chronic lymphocytic leukemia. Both conserved end residues are part of each CDR3. The order of the fields is J gene, V gene, D gene, clone size, CDR3 DNA, CDR3 protein. A D gene is named only where the DNA matches it firmly. Expanded clones are given a class, and other clones once, few, many or no size at all.

j_call: TRBJ2-1; v_call: TRBV11-2; d_call: NA; clone_size: NA; cdr3_nt: TGTGCCAGCAGCTTAGCCAGGGGGGTCACTGAGCAGTTCTTC; cdr3_aa: CASSLARGVTEQFF
j_call: TRBJ2-7; v_call: TRBV5-4; d_call: NA; clone_size: NA; cdr3_nt: TGTGCCAGCAGCTTCCTGACGGGCAGAGGGGCGGACGAGCAGTACTTC; cdr3_aa: CASSFLTGRGADEQYF
j_call: TRBJ2-7; v_call: TRBV15; d_call: TRBD2; clone_size: NA; cdr3_nt: TGTGCCACCAGCAGAGAGTCGGCAGCTCGGCGGGAGGGGGTCGAGCAGTACTTC; cdr3_aa: CATSRESAARREGVEQYF
j_call: TRBJ2-1; v_call: TRBV25-1; d_call: TRBD1; clone_size: NA; cdr3_nt: TGTGCCAGCATCGAAGACAGGGGGCTATACAATGAGCAGTTCTTC; cdr3_aa: CASIEDRGLYNEQFF
j_call: TRBJ2-3; v_call: TRBV2; d_call: NA; clone_size: few; cdr3_nt: TGTGCCAGCAGTGAGGTCTACTATACGCAGTATTTT; cdr3_aa: CASSEVYYTQYF
j_call: TRBJ2-7; v_call: TRBV18; d_call: TRBD2; clone_size: NA; cdr3_nt: TGTGCCAGCTCACTATCCGGGACTATCCGGGAGCAGTACTTC; cdr3_aa: CASSLSGTIREQYF
j_call: TRBJ1-1; v_call: TRBV19; d_call: NA; clone_size: NA; cdr3_nt: TGTGCCAGTAGTATCCAGGCAGACTGGGATGAAGCTTTCTTT; cdr3_aa: CASSIQADWDEAFF
j_call: TRBJ2-6; v_call: TRBV7-2; d_call: NA; clone_size: NA; cdr3_nt: TGTGCCAGCAGCTCCCTGGTGGGGCGGGTCTCTGGGGCCAACGTCCTGACTTTC; cdr3_aa: CASSSLVGRVSGANVLTF
j_call: TRBJ1-1; v_call: TRBV27; d_call: NA; clone_size: NA; cdr3_nt: TGTGCCAGCAGTTTACAGGGGTTTAACACTGAAGCTTTCTTT; cdr3_aa: CASSLQGFNTEAFF
j_call: TRBJ1-4; v_call: TRBV6-5; d_call: NA; clone_size: many; cdr3_nt: TGTGCCAGCAGTACGACGGGGGGGGCGCGGGAAAAACTGTTTTTT; cdr3_aa: CASSTTGGAREKLFF
j_call: TRBJ2-2; v_call: TRBV2; d_call: TRBD2; clone_size: NA; cdr3_nt: TGTGCCAGCAGTGAGGGGAGGGGAGCCGGGGAGCTGTTTTTT; cdr3_aa: CASSEGRGAGELFF
j_call: TRBJ2-7; v_call: TRBV7-6; d_call: NA; clone_size: NA; cdr3_nt: TGTGCCAGCAGCAGAGTACAGGGCGGAGAGCAGTACTTC; cdr3_aa: CASSRVQGGEQYF
j_call: TRBJ2-3; v_call: TRBV7-9; d_call: TRBD2; clone_size: NA; cdr3_nt: TGTGCCAGCAGCTTAACGGGACTAGCGGGAGGGGCAGATACGCAGTATTTT; cdr3_aa: CASSLTGLAGGADTQYF
j_call: TRBJ2-2; v_call: TRBV5-1; d_call: TRBD2; clone_size: NA; cdr3_nt: TGCGCCAGCAGCTTGGAATACGGGACTACTAACACCGGGGAGCTGTTTTTT; cdr3_aa: CASSLEYGTTNTGELFF
j_call: TRBJ2-5; v_call: TRBV5-4; d_call: TRBD2; clone_size: NA; cdr3_nt: TGTGCCAGCAGCTCCATAGCGGGAGGGCTTCGAGAGACCCAGTACTTC; cdr3_aa: CASSSIAGGLRETQYF
j_call: TRBJ2-1; v_call: TRBV4-2; d_call: TRBD2; clone_size: NA; cdr3_nt: TGTGCCAGCAGCCAATTGGGCGGGACCGGCCGGGGGGGCTACAATGAGCAGTTCTTC; cdr3_aa: CASSQLGGTGRGGYNEQFF
j_call: TRBJ2-3; v_call: TRBV9; d_call: NA; clone_size: NA; cdr3_nt: TGTGCCAGCAGCGTAGTGACTAACACAGATACGCAGTATTTT; cdr3_aa: CASSVVTNTDTQYF
j_call: TRBJ2-5; v_call: TRBV2; d_call: NA; clone_size: NA; cdr3_nt: TGTGCCAGCATTCCGATTGTCCAAGAGACCCAGTACTTC; cdr3_aa: CASIPIVQETQYF
j_call: TRBJ2-7; v_call: TRBV19; d_call: TRBD2; clone_size: NA; cdr3_nt: TGTGCCAGTAGTAAGCAGACTAGCGGGACCGAGCAGTACTTC; cdr3_aa: CASSKQTSGTEQYF
j_call: TRBJ1-3; v_call: TRBV19; d_call: NA; clone_size: NA; cdr3_nt: TGTGCCAGTAGACCTCCAGGGTTTTCGAGTGGAAACACCATATATTTT; cdr3_aa: CASRPPGFSSGNTIYF
j_call: TRBJ2-3; v_call: TRBV18; d_call: TRBD2; clone_size: NA; cdr3_nt: TGTGCCAGCTCCGGGACTAGAAGCACAGATACGCAGTATTTT; cdr3_aa: CASSGTRSTDTQYF
j_call: TRBJ2-7; v_call: TRBV6-1; d_call: NA; clone_size: few; cdr3_nt: TGTGCCAGCCGTGAGGGGGGGTACGAGCAGTACTTC; cdr3_aa: CASREGGYEQYF
j_call: TRBJ2-3; v_call: TRBV11-2; d_call: NA; clone_size: NA; cdr3_nt: TGTGCCAGCAGAAAAGGGGGGGATACGCAGTATTTT; cdr3_aa: CASRKGGDTQYF
j_call: TRBJ2-5; v_call: TRBV30; d_call: NA; clone_size: NA; cdr3_nt: TGTGCCTGGAGTAATTCAGGGTTTAGATTTAGGCAAGAGACCCAGTACTTC; cdr3_aa: CAWSNSGFRFRQETQYF
j_call: TRBJ1-1; v_call: TRBV5-6; d_call: NA; clone_size: NA; cdr3_nt: TGTGCCAGCAGCCGAGACTCACACACTGAAGCTTTCTTT; cdr3_aa: CASSRDSHTEAFF
j_call: TRBJ2-5; v_call: TRBV9; d_call: TRBD1; clone_size: NA; cdr3_nt: TGTGCCAGCAGTCTTGGGACAGTCCAAGAGACCCAGTACTTC; cdr3_aa: CASSLGTVQETQYF
j_call: TRBJ1-2; v_call: TRBV5-4; d_call: NA; clone_size: NA; cdr3_nt: TGTGCCAGCAGCCTAACGACAGGCGGCTACACCTTC; cdr3_aa: CASSLTTGGYTF
j_call: TRBJ1-1; v_call: TRBV30; d_call: NA; clone_size: few; cdr3_nt: TGTGCCTGGACTACTGACGGAGGGGTGAGCACTGAAGCTTTCTTT; cdr3_aa: CAWTTDGGVSTEAFF
j_call: TRBJ2-5; v_call: TRBV7-6; d_call: NA; clone_size: few; cdr3_nt: TGTGCCAGCAGCTTAGACGAGGGCGCGGAGACCCAGTACTTC; cdr3_aa: CASSLDEGAETQYF
j_call: TRBJ1-1; v_call: TRBV19; d_call: NA; clone_size: NA; cdr3_nt: TGTGCCAGCAGCTATGGCCAGGGTACTGAAGCTTTCTTT; cdr3_aa: CASSYGQGTEAFF
j_call: TRBJ2-3; v_call: TRBV29-1; d_call: NA; clone_size: NA; cdr3_nt: TGCAGCGTTGATCGCAGGGTTGGTACAGATACGCAGTATTTT; cdr3_aa: CSVDRRVGTDTQYF
j_call: TRBJ2-5; v_call: TRBV30; d_call: TRBD2; clone_size: NA; cdr3_nt: TGTGCCTTTAGCGGGGAAGAGACCCAGTACTTC; cdr3_aa: CAFSGEETQYF
j_call: TRBJ2-7; v_call: TRBV12-5; d_call: TRBD2; clone_size: few; cdr3_nt: TGTGCTAGTCGGTCAACTAGCGGGGCGTCCTACGAGCAGTACTTC; cdr3_aa: CASRSTSGASYEQYF
j_call: TRBJ2-7; v_call: TRBV7-2; d_call: NA; clone_size: NA; cdr3_nt: TGTGCCAGCTCTTTGTTAGGGTCCTACGAGCAGTACTTC; cdr3_aa: CASSLLGSYEQYF
j_call: TRBJ2-7; v_call: TRBV6-5; d_call: TRBD2; clone_size: NA; cdr3_nt: TGTGCCAGCAGTTGGGGACTAGCGGGAGTGCCGCACTTC; cdr3_aa: CASSWGLAGVPHF
j_call: TRBJ1-5; v_call: TRBV9; d_call: NA; clone_size: NA; cdr3_nt: TGTGCCAGCAGCGTATCTTGGGAGACTGGCAATCAGCCCCAGCATTTT; cdr3_aa: CASSVSWETGNQPQHF
j_call: TRBJ2-7; v_call: TRBV11-2; d_call: TRBD1; clone_size: NA; cdr3_nt: TGTGCCAGCAGCTCGGGACAGGGGGGATCCTACGAGCAGTACTTC; cdr3_aa: CASSSGQGGSYEQYF
j_call: TRBJ1-1; v_call: TRBV18; d_call: NA; clone_size: NA; cdr3_nt: TGTGCCAGCTCACCATCCTTGAACACTGAAGCTTTCTTT; cdr3_aa: CASSPSLNTEAFF